These 30 T cell receptor beta chains were sequenced from one sample in a study of molecular identifiers for immune sequencing clone quantification. One entry per CDR3 protein, called by TCRdb with MiXCR from the PCR reads. The table shows under 350,000 distinct CDR3 sequences, with roughly 24% occurring only once. Sequencing input: naive CD8+ T cells from blood, with Jurkat cell RNA spiked in. The subset denotes: FACS-sorted CD8+CD4-CCR7+CD45RA+ naive T cells. Every receptor here comes from a human donor in good health. Some libraries in this study had Jurkat cell RNA spiked in.

The chain recombines TRBV28 with TRBJ2-5, with D possibly TRBD2 on 5 matching bases. Germline CDR1 MDHEN, CDR2 SYDVKM. The CDR3 is 16 amino acids. Trimming shortened V by 6 bases and J by 0 bases, and 17 bases separated the two germline ends. The CDR3 here is CASSFVGSDHQETQYF. CDR3 bases: TGTGCCAGCAGCTTCGTGGGTAGCGACCACCAAGAGACCCAGTACTTC. Drawing the rest from reference TRBV28 and TRBJ2-5, the complete variable domain is DVKVTQSSRYLVKRTGEKVFLECVQDMDHENMFWYRQDPGLGLRLIYFSYDVKMKEKGDIPEGYSVSREKKERFSLILESASTNQTSMYLCASSFVGSDHQETQYFGPGTRLLVL.

This clonotype has ten or more counts. The rearrangement joins TRBV5-1 to TRBJ1-4; D is unclear. Trimming stripped 2 bases from V and 0 bases from J, with 5 bases between. Germline CDR1 SGHRS, CDR2 YFSETQ. This CDR3 is built from 14 residues. CDR3 sequence reads: CASSFEATNEKLFF. CDR3 in DNA: TGCGCCAGCAGCTTTGAGGCAACTAATGAAAAACTGTTTTTT. The full variable domain, with the rest looked up from reference TRBV5-1 and TRBJ1-4, is KAGVTQTPRYLIKTRGQQVTLSCSPISGHRSVSWYQQTPGQGLQFLFEYFSETQRNKGNFPGRFSGRQFSNSRSEMNVSTLELGDSALYLCASSFEATNEKLFFGSGTQLSVL.

This clonotype came up a few times. This chain connects TRBV4-1 to TRBJ1-5; maybe TRBD1 (5 bases). The V gene's germline CDR1 is MGHRA and CDR2 YSYEKL. CDR3 length: 16 residues. Trimming took 0 bases from V and 2 from J, leaving 11 bases between them. Written as DNA, the CDR3 is TGCGCCAGCAGCCAAGACGGGGGATATGGCAATCAGCCCCAGCATTTT. It specifies CASSQDGGYGNQPQHF.

As regards this clonotype: This may come from a read error, since a much larger clone is one base off. This chain connects TRBV13 to TRBJ2-1; D call uncertain. Germline V CDR1 and CDR2: PRHDT, FYEKMQ (reference sequence). There are 13 residues in the CDR3. The CDR3 sequence: CASSLRSFDEQSF. In DNA, the CDR3 is TGTGCCAGCAGCTTAAGGTCCTTCGATGAGCAGTCCTTC.

The chain combines TRBV7-9 with TRBJ2-3; TRBD2 matches 9 bases. Unmatched junction bases numbered 19, after V lost 4 bases and J lost 2 bases. The CDR3 is 20 amino acids. CDR1 is SEHNR and CDR2 is FQNEAQ in the germline V gene (reference sequence). The CDR3 region has the DNA TGTGCCAGCAGCTCTAGCCAAGGACCCCTAGCGGGGAAGTACACAGATACGCAGTATTTT. Translating it yields CASSSSQGPLAGKYTDTQYF.

The genes are TRBV28 and TRBJ1-5; D is perhaps TRBD1 (5 bases). This CDR3 has 18 residues. Trimming pared 5 bases from V and 4 bases from J, leaving 24 bases between. Germline V gene data show CDR1 as MDHEN and CDR2 as SYDVKM. The CDR3 sequence is CASSLRGGSSKGNQPQHF. In nucleotides, the CDR3 is TGTGCCAGCAGTCTCCGGGGGGGAAGTTCTAAAGGAAATCAGCCCCAGCATTTT.

The sample holds a few counts of this clonotype. The rearrangement joins TRBV7-9 to TRBJ2-3; D call uncertain. V was cut by 5 bases and J by 0 bases, with 9 bases left in between. CDR1 SEHNR and CDR2 FQNEAQ come from the germline V gene (reference sequence). The CDR3 length is 14 residues. The CDR3 loop reads CASSRATSTDTQYF. The CDR3 coding sequence is TGTGCCAGCAGCCGGGCAACTAGCACAGATACGCAGTATTTT.

This clonotype was detected ten times or more. This chain uses TRBV27 with TRBJ1-5, with D possibly TRBD1 on 5 matching bases. Germline V CDR1 and CDR2: MNHEY, SMNVEV (reference sequence). V lost 2 bases to trimming and J lost 6 bases, with 11 bases between them. CDR3 length equals 14 residues. The DNA for the CDR3 is TGTGCCAGCAGTTTAGCGGGGACGGGTCAGCCCCAGCATTTT. Its translation is CASSLAGTGQPQHF.

The rearrangement joins TRBV19 to TRBJ2-3, with 7 bases matching TRBD2. The CDR3 has 14 amino acids. Germline trimming cut 3 bases from V and 6 bases from J; bases unmatched to any gene: 6. Per germline, CDR1 LNHDA and CDR2 SQIVND (reference sequence). The CDR3 sequence: CASSMWEGPDTQYF. The CDR3 coding sequence is TGTGCCAGTAGTATGTGGGAGGGTCCCGATACGCAGTATTTT.

For this clonotype: This may come from a read error, since a much larger clone is one base off. This rearrangement joins TRBV7-2 to TRBJ1-5, with a possible D match to TRBD1 (6 bases). Germline lookup yields CDR1 SGHTA and CDR2 FQGNSA. There are 20 residues in the CDR3. Here the CDR3 DNA reads TGTGCCAGCAGCTCACTTCGTACAACAGGGCCCCCTTATAGCAATCAGTCCCAGCATTTT. Amino acid sequence: CASSSLRTTGPPYSNQSQHF.

This clonotype was detected many times. The chain couples TRBV6-2 or TRBV6-3 to TRBJ2-7; D is uncertain. This CDR3 has 11 amino acids. Trimming cost V 7 bases and J 7 bases, with 11 bases left between them. Germline V lookup: CDR1 MNHEY, CDR2 SVGEGT. Here the CDR3 reads CASKGSGEQYF. CDR3 bases: TGTGCCAGCAAGGGCAGTGGAGAGCAGTACTTC.

V and J are TRBV4-1 and TRBJ2-5, with 8 bases matching TRBD2. Germline V CDR1 and CDR2: MGHRA, YSYEKL. The CDR3 totals 15 residues. V was pared by 4 bases and J by 0 bases, with 4 bases of the junction left unmatched. CDR3 nucleotide sequence: TGCGCCAGCAGCCGAACACTAGCGGACCAAGAGACCCAGTACTTC. It translates to CASSRTLADQETQYF.

With regard to this clonotype: A much larger clone differs by one base, so this may be a read error. The CDR3 nucleotides are TGTACCAGCAGCTTAGTCATCGGGGGCGGCACAGATACGCAGTATTTT. It encodes CTSSLVIGGGTDTQYF. The chain combines TRBV7-6 with TRBJ2-3; D is tentatively TRBD1 or TRBD2 (6 bases each). CDR3 length: 16 residues. Germline V gene lookup returns CDR1 SGHVS and CDR2 FNYEAQ. Full variable domain (remainder filled in from reference TRBV7-6 and TRBJ2-3): GAGVSQSPRYKVTKRGQDVALRCDPISGHVSLYWYRQALGQGPEFLTYFNYEAQQDKSGLPNDRFSAERPEGSISTLTIQRTEQRDSAMYRCTSSLVIGGGTDTQYFGPGTRLTVL.

This rearrangement joins TRBV20-1 to TRBJ2-3; 8 bases are shared with TRBD2. Germline V gene data show CDR1 as DFQATT and CDR2 as SNEGSKA (reference sequence). V was clipped by 3 bases and J by 0 bases; unmatched bases: 2. This CDR3 spans 14 amino acids. CDR3 DNA: TGCAGTGCTAGCGCGGGGGGTAGCACAGATACGCAGTATTTT. This codes for CSASAGGSTDTQYF.

A word on this clonotype: An end of the junction differs from the germline gene, which may be a read error. The chain combines TRBV4-3 with TRBJ1-3; D is unresolved. This CDR3 is 14 amino acids long. Germline lookup yields CDR1 LGHNA and CDR2 YSLEER. The CDR3 here is CASSQDRGGTTIYF. For the CDR3, the DNA is TGCGCCAGCAGCCAAGACCGAGGCGGAACCACCATATATTTT.

This clonotype was counted many times. The chain has TRBV4-3 and TRBJ2-2; D is unresolved. Trimming removed 0 bases at V and 4 bases at J, with 18 bases between. This CDR3 is 18 amino acids long. Germline CDR1 LGHNA, CDR2 YSLEER. The CDR3 spells CASSQDSGLSFGTGELFF. The CDR3 coding sequence is TGCGCCAGCAGCCAAGATTCCGGCCTCTCGTTCGGCACCGGGGAGCTGTTTTTT.

A note on this clonotype: This clone may be a read error of a much larger clone one base away. The rearrangement links TRBV4-3 to TRBJ1-2; 8 bases align to TRBD1. J gave up 6 bases and V 0 bases, and 6 bases lay outside the gene matches. The CDR3 is made up of 15 amino acids. Germline V gene data show CDR1 as LGHNA and CDR2 as YSLEER. Written as DNA, the CDR3 is TGCGCCAGCAGCCAAGAGACAGGGGCGGACGATGGCTACACCTTC. Amino acids: CASSQETGADDGYTF.

This clonotype was counted between two and nine times. The V gene is TRBV19, the J gene TRBJ2-2; 11 bases match TRBD2. V dropped 7 bases and J dropped 5; count of bases not matched to a gene: 6. The CDR3 spans 15 residues. CDR1 is LNHDA and CDR2 is SQIVND in the germline V gene (reference sequence). The CDR3 nucleotides read TGTGCCAGTACCCCGTCTAGCGGGGGGACCGGGGAGCTGTTTTTT. Translation gives CASTPSSGGTGELFF.

This clonotype came up once. A junction end diverges from the germline sequence, so it may reflect a read error. The CDR3 DNA sequence: TGTGCCAGCTCGCAGGGGTTGAACACTGGAGCTTTCTTT. Its translation is CASSQGLNTGAFF. The V gene is TRBV14, the J gene TRBJ1-1, with D tentatively TRBD1 (6 bases). This CDR3 comprises 13 residues. CDR1 and CDR2 from the germline V gene are SGHDN and FVKESK.

A remark on this clonotype: This may come from a read error, since a much larger clone is one base off. The chain employs TRBV4-1 and TRBJ1-1; D unresolved. The CDR3 is made up of 13 amino acids. The germline V gene encodes CDR1 MGHRA and CDR2 YSYEKL. The CDR3 loop is CASGQSRTQEAFF. CDR3 coding DNA: TGCGCCAGCGGCCAATCAAGAACCCAAGAAGCTTTCTTT.

The rearrangement links TRBV6-4 to TRBJ1-6; no clear D gene. In germline, CDR1 is MRHNA, CDR2 SNTAGT. The CDR3 has 13 residues. Trimming removed 7 bases from V and 6 bases from J, with 10 bases in between. The CDR3, as DNA: TGTGCCAGCAAAGGGCGGGGTAATTCACCCCTCCACTTT. Amino acid sequence: CASKGRGNSPLHF.

This clonotype came up a few times. The chain joins TRBV2 to TRBJ1-5; no firm D call. Germline loops: CDR1 SNHLY, CDR2 FYNNEI. V was pared by 4 bases and J by 0 bases, with 13 bases between. This CDR3 has 16 amino acids. CDR3 DNA: TGTGCCAGCAGTGTGATGCAGCGCAGTAGCAATCAGCCCCAGCATTTT. Protein sequence: CASSVMQRSSNQPQHF.

Comments on this clonotype: A read error may produce the germline difference seen at one junction end. The chain employs TRBV7-9 and TRBJ1-1, with 10 nucleotides matching TRBD1. Germline V gives CDR1 SEHNR, CDR2 FQNEAQ (reference sequence). CDR3 length equals 16 residues. This chain's CDR3 is CACSSTPGQGIPEAFF. CDR3 DNA: TGTGCCTGCAGCTCGACTCCGGGACAGGGGATACCTGAAGCTTTCTTT.

The rearrangement joins TRBV7-6 to TRBJ2-4; 15 bases are shared with TRBD2. The length of the CDR3 is 18 residues. The germline V gene has CDR1 SGHVS and CDR2 FNYEAQ. V lost 5 bases, J lost 0 bases, and 5 bases stayed unmatched. In DNA, the CDR3 is TGTGCCAGCAGCCCGGGACTAGCGGGGGGAGTAGCCAAAAACATTCAGTACTTC. This codes for CASSPGLAGGVAKNIQYF.

The V and J genes are TRBV4-3 and TRBJ2-3; unclear D gene. The length of the CDR3 is 13 residues. The germline V gene has CDR1 LGHNA and CDR2 YSLEER. V was cut by 4 bases and J by 5 bases, with 10 bases left in between. CDR3 sequence reads: CASSLNWGDTQYF. The CDR3 region has the DNA TGCGCCAGCAGCCTGAACTGGGGAGATACGCAGTATTTT.

The V call is TRBV19, the J call TRBJ2-3, with D unclear. The CDR3 consists of 13 residues. V lost 11 bases and J 5 bases, leaving 17 bases between the germline ends. From germline, CDR1 is LNHDA and CDR2 SQIVND (reference sequence). The chain's CDR3 is CAGSSLFGDTQYF. The CDR3 nucleotides are TGTGCCGGGTCGTCGTTGTTTGGAGATACGCAGTATTTT.

This clonotype has more than one count but fewer than ten. This chain uses TRBV7-9 with TRBJ2-3; D is ambiguous. V lost 5 bases and J lost 0, with 15 bases in between. Germline V gene data show CDR1 as SEHNR and CDR2 as FQNEAQ (reference sequence). This CDR3 spans 16 amino acids. In DNA, the CDR3 is TGTGCCAGCAGCGTAGGATATGTTCCGAGCACAGATACGCAGTATTTT. It yields the protein CASSVGYVPSTDTQYF.

The table lists this clonotype with a count of one. Possible read error: a much larger clone is one base away. Likely a read error: the CDR3 ends without its conserved phenylalanine or tryptophan. V gene TRBV6-5 combines with J gene TRBJ1-1; weak D call: TRBD1 (5 bases). This CDR3 is built from 14 residues. The germline gives CDR1 MNHEY, CDR2 SVGAGI. V lost 2 bases, J lost 6 bases, and 13 bases lay in between. The DNA for the CDR3 is TGTGCCAGCAGTTACGGGGCAGGGTTTCCTGAAGCTTTCCTT. Its translation is CASSYGAGFPEAFL.

This sequence joins TRBV5-1 and TRBJ2-7; possibly TRBD1 for D (5 bases). Germline CDR1 reads SGHRS; CDR2 reads YFSETQ. CDR3 length: 13 amino acids. The ends were cut back, 5 bases at V and 3 bases at J, with 12 bases in the middle. The CDR3 DNA reads TGCGCCAGCAGTCAGACAGAGTACTACGAGCAGTACTTC. Amino acid sequence: CASSQTEYYEQYF.

This chain joins TRBV12-3 or TRBV12-4 and TRBJ2-7; D is ambiguous. The CDR3 spans 13 residues. V was cut by 5 bases and J by 2 bases, with 10 bases left in between. CDR3 region: CASSGNGTYEQYF. The CDR3 region has the DNA TGTGCCAGCAGTGGGAACGGAACCTACGAGCAGTACTTC.